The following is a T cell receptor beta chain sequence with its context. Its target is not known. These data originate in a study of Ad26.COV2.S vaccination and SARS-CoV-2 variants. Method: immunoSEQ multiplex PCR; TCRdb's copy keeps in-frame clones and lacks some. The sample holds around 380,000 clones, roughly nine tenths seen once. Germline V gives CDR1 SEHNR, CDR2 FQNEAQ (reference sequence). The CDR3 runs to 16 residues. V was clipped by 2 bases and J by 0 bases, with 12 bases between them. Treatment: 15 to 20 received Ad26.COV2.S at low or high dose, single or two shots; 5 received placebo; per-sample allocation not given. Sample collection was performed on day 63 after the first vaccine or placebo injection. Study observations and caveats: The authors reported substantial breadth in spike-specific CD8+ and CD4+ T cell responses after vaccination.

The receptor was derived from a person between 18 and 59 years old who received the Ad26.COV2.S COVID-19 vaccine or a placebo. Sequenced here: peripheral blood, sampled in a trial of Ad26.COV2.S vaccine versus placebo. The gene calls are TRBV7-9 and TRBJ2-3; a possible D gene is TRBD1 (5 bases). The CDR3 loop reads CASSLIDRRSTDTQYF. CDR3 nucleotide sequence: TGTGCCAGCAGCTTAATCGACAGACGAAGCACAGATACGCAGTATTTT.